The T cell receptor (beta chain) under discussion was sequenced for a study of T cell changes during pregnancy in multiple sclerosis. Profiled with immunoSEQ multiplex PCR; TCRdb holds only in-frame clones, not every one. In the table there are roughly 35,000 clones, approximately 90% of which are singletons. The germline V gene has CDR1 MDHEN and CDR2 SYDVKM. The CDR3 sequence is 17 residues long. Losses at the gene ends were 2 bases for V and 0 bases for J; bases not matched to a gene: 4. This sequence joins TRBV28 and TRBJ2-2; 9 bases line up with TRBD1. The clonotype comes from a female donor with multiple sclerosis, enrolled in a pregnancy study. The sequencing used CD8+ T cells from peripheral blood mononuclear cells, collected in the first trimester of pregnancy. The CDR3: CASSLPRQGANTGELFF. For the CDR3, the DNA is TGTGCCAGCAGTTTACCCCGACAGGGGGCGAACACCGGGGAGCTGTTTTTT.